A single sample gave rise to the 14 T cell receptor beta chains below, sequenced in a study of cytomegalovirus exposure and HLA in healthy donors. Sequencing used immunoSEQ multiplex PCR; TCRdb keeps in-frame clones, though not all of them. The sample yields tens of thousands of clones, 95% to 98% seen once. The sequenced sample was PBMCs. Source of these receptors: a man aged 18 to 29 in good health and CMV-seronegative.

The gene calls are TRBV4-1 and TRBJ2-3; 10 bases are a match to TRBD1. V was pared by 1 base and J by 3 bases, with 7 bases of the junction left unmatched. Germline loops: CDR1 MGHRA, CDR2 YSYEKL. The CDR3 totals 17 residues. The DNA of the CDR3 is TGCGCCAGCAGCCAAGGCCAGACAGGGGGCCCTACAGATACGCAGTATTTT. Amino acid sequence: CASSQGQTGGPTDTQYF.

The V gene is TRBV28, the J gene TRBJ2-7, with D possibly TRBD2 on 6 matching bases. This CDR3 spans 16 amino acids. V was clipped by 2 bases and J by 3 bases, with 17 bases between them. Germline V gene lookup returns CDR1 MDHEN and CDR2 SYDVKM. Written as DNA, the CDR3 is TGTGCCAGCAGTTTACGGTCAGGGACTTCAATCTACGAGCAGTACTTC. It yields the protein CASSLRSGTSIYEQYF.

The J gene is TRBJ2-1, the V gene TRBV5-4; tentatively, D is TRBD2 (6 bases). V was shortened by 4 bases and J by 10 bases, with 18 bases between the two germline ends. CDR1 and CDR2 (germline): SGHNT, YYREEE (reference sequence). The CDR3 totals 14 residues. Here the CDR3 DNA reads TGTGCCAGCAGCGACGGGACCCGGAGGGAGGAGCAGTTCTTC. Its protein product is CASSDGTRREEQFF.

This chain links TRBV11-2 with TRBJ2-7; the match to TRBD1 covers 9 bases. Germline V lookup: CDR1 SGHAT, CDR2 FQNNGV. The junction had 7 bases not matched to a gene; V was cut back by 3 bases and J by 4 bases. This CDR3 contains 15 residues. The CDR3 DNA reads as TGTGCCAGCAGCTTGCAGGGACAGGGAGCGTACGAGCAGTACTTC. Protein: CASSLQGQGAYEQYF.

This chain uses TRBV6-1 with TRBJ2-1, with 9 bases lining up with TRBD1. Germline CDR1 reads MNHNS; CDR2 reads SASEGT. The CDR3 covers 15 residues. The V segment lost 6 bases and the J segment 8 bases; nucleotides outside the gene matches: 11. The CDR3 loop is CASRTGTGRPYEQFF. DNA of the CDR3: TGTGCCAGCAGGACCGGGACAGGGAGGCCCTATGAGCAGTTCTTC.

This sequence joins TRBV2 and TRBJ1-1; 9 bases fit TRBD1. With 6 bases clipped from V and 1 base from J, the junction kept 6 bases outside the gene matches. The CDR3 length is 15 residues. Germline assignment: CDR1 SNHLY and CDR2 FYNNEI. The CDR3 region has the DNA TGTGCCAGCAGCCCGGGACAGGGTCCGAACACTGAAGCTTTCTTT. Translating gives CASSPGQGPNTEAFF.

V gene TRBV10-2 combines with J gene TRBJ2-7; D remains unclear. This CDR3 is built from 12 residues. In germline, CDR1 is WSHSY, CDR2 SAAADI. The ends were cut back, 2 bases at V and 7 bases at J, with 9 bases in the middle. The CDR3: CASSEMVWEQYV. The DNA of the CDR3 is TGCGCCAGCAGTGAGATGGTCTGGGAGCAGTACGTC.

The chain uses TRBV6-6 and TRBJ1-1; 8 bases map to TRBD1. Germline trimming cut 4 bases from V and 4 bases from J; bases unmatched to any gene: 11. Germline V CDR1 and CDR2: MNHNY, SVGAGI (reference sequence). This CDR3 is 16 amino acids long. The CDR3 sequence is CASSFPTGQGGTEAFF. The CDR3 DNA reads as TGTGCCAGCAGTTTCCCGACAGGACAGGGTGGCACTGAAGCTTTCTTT.

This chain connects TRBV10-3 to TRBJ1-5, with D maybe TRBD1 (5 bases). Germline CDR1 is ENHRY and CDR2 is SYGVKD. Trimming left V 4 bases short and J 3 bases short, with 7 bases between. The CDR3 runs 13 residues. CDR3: CAISAGFNQPQHF. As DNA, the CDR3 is TGTGCCATCAGTGCAGGGTTCAATCAGCCCCAGCATTTT.

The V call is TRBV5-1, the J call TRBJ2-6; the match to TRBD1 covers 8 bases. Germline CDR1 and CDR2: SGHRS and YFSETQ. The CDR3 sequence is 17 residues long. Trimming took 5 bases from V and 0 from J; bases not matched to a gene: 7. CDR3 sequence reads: CASRSGQDISGANVLTF. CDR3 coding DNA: TGCGCCAGCAGATCGGGACAGGACATCTCTGGGGCCAACGTCCTGACTTTC.

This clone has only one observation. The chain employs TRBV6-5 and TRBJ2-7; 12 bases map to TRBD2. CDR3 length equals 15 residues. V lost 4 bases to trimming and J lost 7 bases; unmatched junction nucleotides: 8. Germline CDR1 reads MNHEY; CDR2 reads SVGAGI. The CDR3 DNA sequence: TGTGCCAGCAGTTCGGGGACTAGCGGGCCCGCGGAGCAGTACTTC. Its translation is CASSSGTSGPAEQYF.

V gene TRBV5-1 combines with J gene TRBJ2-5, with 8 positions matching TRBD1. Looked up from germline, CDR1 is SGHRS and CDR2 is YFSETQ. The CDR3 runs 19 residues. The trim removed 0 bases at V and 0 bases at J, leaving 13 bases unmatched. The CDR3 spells CASSLAPPPTGDNQETQYF. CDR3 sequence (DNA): TGCGCCAGCAGCTTGGCCCCTCCCCCGACAGGGGACAACCAAGAGACCCAGTACTTC.

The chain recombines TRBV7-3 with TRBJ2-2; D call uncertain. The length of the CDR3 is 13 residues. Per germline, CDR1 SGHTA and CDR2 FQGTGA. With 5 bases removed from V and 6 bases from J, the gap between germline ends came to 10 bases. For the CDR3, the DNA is TGTGCCAGCAGCCCCTTCCGGGCCGGGGAGCTGTTTTTT. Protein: CASSPFRAGELFF.

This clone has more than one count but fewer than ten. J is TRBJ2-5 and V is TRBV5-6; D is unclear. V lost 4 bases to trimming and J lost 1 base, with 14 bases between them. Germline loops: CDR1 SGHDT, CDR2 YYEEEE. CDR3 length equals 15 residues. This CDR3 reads CASSASYIFQETQYF. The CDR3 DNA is TGTGCCAGCAGCGCCTCATACATTTTCCAAGAGACCCAGTACTTC.